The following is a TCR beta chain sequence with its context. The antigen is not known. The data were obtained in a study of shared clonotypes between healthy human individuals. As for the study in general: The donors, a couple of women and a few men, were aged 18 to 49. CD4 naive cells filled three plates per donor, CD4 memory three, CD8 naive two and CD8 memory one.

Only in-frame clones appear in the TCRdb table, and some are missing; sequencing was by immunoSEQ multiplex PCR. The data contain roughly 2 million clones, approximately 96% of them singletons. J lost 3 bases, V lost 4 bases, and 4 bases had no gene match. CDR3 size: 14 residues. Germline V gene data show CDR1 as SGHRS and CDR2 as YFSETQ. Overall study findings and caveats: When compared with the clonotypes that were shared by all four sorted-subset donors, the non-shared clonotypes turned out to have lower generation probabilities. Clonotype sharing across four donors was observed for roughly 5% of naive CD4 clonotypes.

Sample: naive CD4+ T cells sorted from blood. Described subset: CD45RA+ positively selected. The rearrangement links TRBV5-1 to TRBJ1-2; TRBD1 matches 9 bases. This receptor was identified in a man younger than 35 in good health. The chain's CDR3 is CASSAGQGYYGYTF. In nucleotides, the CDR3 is TGCGCCAGCAGCGCGGGACAGGGCTACTATGGCTACACCTTC. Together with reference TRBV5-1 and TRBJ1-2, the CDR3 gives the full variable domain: KAGVTQTPRYLIKTRGQQVTLSCSPISGHRSVSWYQQTPGQGLQFLFEYFSETQRNKGNFPGRFSGRQFSNSRSEMNVSTLELGDSALYLCASSAGQGYYGYTFGSGTRLTVV.